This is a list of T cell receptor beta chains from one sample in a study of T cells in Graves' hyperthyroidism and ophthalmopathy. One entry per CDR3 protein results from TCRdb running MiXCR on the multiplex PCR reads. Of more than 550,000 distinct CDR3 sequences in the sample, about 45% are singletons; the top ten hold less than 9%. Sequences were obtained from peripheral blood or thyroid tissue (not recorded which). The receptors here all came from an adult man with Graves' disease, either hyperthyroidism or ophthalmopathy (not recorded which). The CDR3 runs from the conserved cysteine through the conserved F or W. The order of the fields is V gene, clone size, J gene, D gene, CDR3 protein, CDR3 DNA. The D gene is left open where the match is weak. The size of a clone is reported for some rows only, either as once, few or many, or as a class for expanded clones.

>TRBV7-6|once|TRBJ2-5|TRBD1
CASSSETGQTQYF
TGTGCCAGCAGCTCCGAGACAGGGCAGACCCAGTACTTC
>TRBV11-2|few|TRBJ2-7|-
CASSLVAGPLPYEQYF
TGTGCCAGCAGCTTAGTCGCAGGGCCTCTACCCTACGAGCAGTACTTC
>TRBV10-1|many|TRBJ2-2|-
CASSARIEAGELFF
TGCGCCAGCAGTGCCAGGATAGAGGCCGGGGAGCTGTTTTTT
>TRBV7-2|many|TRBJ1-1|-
CASSSRTVTMNTEAFF
TGTGCCAGCAGCTCCCGGACGGTCACCATGAACACTGAAGCTTTCTTT
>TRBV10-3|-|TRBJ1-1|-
CASSFRPARQKEMNTEAFF
TGTGCCAGCAGTTTCCGTCCGGCTCGACAAAAAGAGATGAACACTGAAGCTTTCTTT
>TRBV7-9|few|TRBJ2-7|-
CASSSRHLPEQYF
TGTGCCAGCAGCTCCCGGCATCTTCCCGAGCAGTACTTC
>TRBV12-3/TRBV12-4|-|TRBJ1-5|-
CASSPSIGVDQPQHF
TGTGCCAGCAGCCCCTCGATTGGGGTTGATCAGCCCCAGCATTTT
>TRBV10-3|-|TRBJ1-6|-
CAISDVVDRGGSPLHF
TGTGCCATCAGTGATGTGGTGGACCGTGGTGGTTCACCCCTCCACTTT
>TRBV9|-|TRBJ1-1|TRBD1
CASSVGTGDMNTEAFF
TGTGCCAGCAGCGTTGGGACAGGTGATATGAACACTGAAGCTTTCTTT
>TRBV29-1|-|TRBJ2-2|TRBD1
CSVAGTGATGELFF
TGCAGCGTGGCCGGGACAGGGGCCACCGGGGAGCTGTTTTTT
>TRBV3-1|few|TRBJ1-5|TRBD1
CASSHRQGSICQPQHF
TGTGCCAGCAGCCACCGACAGGGGAGTATATGTCAGCCCCAGCATTTT
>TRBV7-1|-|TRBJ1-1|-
CASSPGLNTKAFF
TGTGCCAGCAGCCCAGGGTTGAACACTAAAGCTTTCTTT
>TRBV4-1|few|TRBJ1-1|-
CASSLSGRSTEAFF
TGCGCCAGCAGCCTTTCGGGACGGAGCACTGAAGCTTTCTTT
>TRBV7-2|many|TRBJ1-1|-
CASSLVWNTEAFF
TGTGCCAGCAGCTTAGTTTGGAACACTGAAGCTTTCTTT
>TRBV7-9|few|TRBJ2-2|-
CASSFVEEGYGELFF
TGTGCCAGCAGCTTTGTCGAGGAGGGATACGGGGAGCTGTTTTTT
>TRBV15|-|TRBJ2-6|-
CATSRDRGSGANVLTF
TGTGCCACCAGCAGAGATAGAGGCTCCGGGGCCAACGTCCTGACTTTC
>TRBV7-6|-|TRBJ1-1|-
CASSSGPRTEAFF
TGTGCCAGCAGCTCCGGGCCTAGGACTGAAGCTTTCTTT
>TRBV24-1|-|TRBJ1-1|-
CATSDWGQEAFF
TGTGCCACCAGTGATTGGGGGCAGGAGGCTTTCTTT
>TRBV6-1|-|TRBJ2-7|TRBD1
CASKMDRFGSYEQYF
TGTGCCAGCAAGATGGACAGGTTTGGGTCCTACGAGCAGTACTTC
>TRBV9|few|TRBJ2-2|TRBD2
CASSGGLAGNTGELFF
TGTGCCAGCAGCGGGGGACTAGCGGGTAACACCGGGGAGCTGTTTTTT
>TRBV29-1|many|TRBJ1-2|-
CSVAMSNYGYTF
TGCAGCGTTGCAATGTCTAACTATGGCTACACCTTC
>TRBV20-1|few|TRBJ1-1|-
CSASDREAFF
TGCAGTGCTAGCGACAGGGAAGCTTTCTTT
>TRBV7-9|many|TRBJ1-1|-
CASSPTPNTEAFF
TGTGCCAGCAGCCCCACACCGAACACTGAAGCTTTCTTT
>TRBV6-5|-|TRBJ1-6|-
CASSYALTGNNSPLHF
TGTGCCAGCAGTTATGCCCTCACAGGGAACAATTCACCCCTCCACTTT
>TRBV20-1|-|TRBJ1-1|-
CSARAGEYTEAFF
TGCAGTGCTAGAGCAGGGGAATACACTGAAGCTTTCTTT
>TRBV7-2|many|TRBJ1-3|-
CASSLRTSGNTIYF
TGTGCCAGCAGCTTAAGAACCTCTGGAAACACCATATATTTT
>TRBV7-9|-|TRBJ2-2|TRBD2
CASSLGALAGVHTGELFF
TGTGCCAGCAGCTTAGGCGCCCTAGCGGGAGTTCACACCGGGGAGCTGTTTTTT
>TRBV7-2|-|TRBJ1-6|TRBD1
CASSWMGTGLSPLHF
TGTGCCAGCAGCTGGATGGGGACAGGGCTCTCACCCCTCCACTTT
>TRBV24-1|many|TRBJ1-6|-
CATSYRENSPLHF
TGTGCCACCAGTTACAGGGAAAATTCACCCCTCCACTTT
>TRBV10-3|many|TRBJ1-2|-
CATCIGDGGYTF
TGTGCCACCTGTATTGGGGATGGAGGCTACACCTTC
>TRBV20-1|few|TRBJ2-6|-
CSARTQGGSGANVLTF
TGCAGTGCTAGAACCCAGGGAGGCTCTGGGGCCAACGTCCTGACTTTC
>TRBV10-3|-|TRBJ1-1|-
CAISAAGWSTEAFF
TGTGCCATCAGTGCCGCCGGGTGGAGCACTGAAGCTTTCTTT
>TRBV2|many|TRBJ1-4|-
CASSEQEMTELFF
TGTGCCAGCAGTGAACAGGAAATGACTGAACTGTTTTTT
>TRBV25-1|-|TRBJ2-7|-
CASRRGKSYEQYF
TGTGCCAGCAGAAGGGGCAAGTCCTACGAGCAGTACTTC
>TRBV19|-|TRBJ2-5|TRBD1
CASSIKVGQGLDPQYF
TGTGCCAGTAGTATTAAGGTGGGACAGGGGTTAGATCCCCAGTACTTC
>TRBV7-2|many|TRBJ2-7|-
CASSLFDYEQYF
TGTGCCAGCAGCTTGTTCGACTACGAGCAGTACTTC
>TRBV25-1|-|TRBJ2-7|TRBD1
CASSDPSWTGGYEQYF
TGTGCCAGCAGCGACCCTTCCTGGACAGGGGGCTACGAGCAGTACTTC
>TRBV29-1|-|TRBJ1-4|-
CSVPGAGDNEKLFF
TGCAGCGTGCCCGGGGCAGGGGATAATGAAAAACTGTTTTTT
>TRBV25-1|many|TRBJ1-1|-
CASSGRGRMNTEAFF
TGTGCCAGCAGTGGCCGGGGGAGGATGAACACTGAAGCTTTCTTT
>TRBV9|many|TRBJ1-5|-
CASSVTVEVHQPQHF
TGTGCCAGCAGCGTAACCGTTGAGGTGCATCAGCCCCAGCATTTT
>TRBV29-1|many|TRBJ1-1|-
CSYSDGVGGAFF
TGCAGCTACTCGGACGGTGTCGGGGGAGCTTTCTTT
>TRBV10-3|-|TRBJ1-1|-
CAISLQGGTEAFF
TGTGCCATCAGCTTACAGGGAGGGACTGAAGCTTTCTTT
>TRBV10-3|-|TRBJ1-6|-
CAISGGAGKGSPLHF
TGTGCCATCAGCGGAGGGGCAGGGAAGGGTTCACCCCTCCACTTT
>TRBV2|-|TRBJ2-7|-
CASSELGAGGDYEQYF
TGTGCCAGCAGTGAACTGGGGGCGGGCGGGGACTACGAGCAGTACTTC
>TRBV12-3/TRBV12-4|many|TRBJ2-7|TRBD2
CASRTAGDHEQYF
TGTGCCAGCAGGACAGCGGGAGACCACGAGCAGTACTTC